A single sample is the source of the 28 T cell receptor beta chains below, sequenced in a study of lymphopenia after photon versus proton radiotherapy. The assay was immunoSEQ multiplex PCR, and TCRdb's table has in-frame clones only and misses some. The sample records approximately 20,000 clones, more than 85% being singletons. Specimen: peripheral blood, collected from a patient treated with proton-based radiotherapy. These receptors were obtained from a man between 65 and 85 years old with pancreatic cancer.

The chain couples TRBV7-9 to TRBJ1-1, with unresolved D. The V and J ends lost 1 base and 3 bases respectively, with 9 bases between them. This CDR3 is 14 amino acids long. The germline V gene has CDR1 SEHNR and CDR2 FQNEAQ (reference sequence). As DNA, the CDR3 is TGTGCCAGCAGCTTAGGAGGGCTGGACACTGAAGCTTTCTTT. Translating it yields CASSLGGLDTEAFF.

This rearrangement joins TRBV6-1 to TRBJ2-7; 10 nucleotides agree with TRBD2. This CDR3 has 13 residues. Germline CDR1 and CDR2: MNHNS and SASEGT. V shed 6 bases and J 4 bases; nucleotides not matched to a gene: 3. The CDR3, as DNA: TGTGCCAGCAGGTTTAGCGGGAGGTACGAGCAGTACTTC. This sequence encodes CASRFSGRYEQYF.

This clone was detected only a few times. The chain has TRBV30 and TRBJ1-5; the D is unclear. V was shortened by 2 bases and J by 0 bases, with 5 bases between the two germline ends. This CDR3 contains 13 residues. Germline lookup yields CDR1 GTSNPN and CDR2 SVGIG (reference sequence). The CDR3 sequence is CAWSRGSNQPQHF. CDR3 nucleotides: TGTGCCTGGAGTCGGGGTAGCAATCAGCCCCAGCATTTT.

This chain uses TRBV11-2 with TRBJ2-1; D is possibly TRBD2 (6 bases). The germline CDR1 and CDR2 sequences are SGHAT and FQNNGV. The CDR3 has 14 residues. V lost 2 bases to trimming and J lost 5 bases, with 10 bases between them. CDR3 coding DNA: TGTGCCAGCAGCTTATGGGACTTGAACAATGAGCAGTTCTTC. This gives the protein CASSLWDLNNEQFF.

V and J are TRBV19 and TRBJ2-7; D is unresolved. From germline, CDR1 is LNHDA and CDR2 SQIVND (reference sequence). The length of the CDR3 is 14 residues. Trimming stripped 5 bases from V and 7 bases from J, with 18 bases between. CDR3: CASSDLSSAREQYF. The CDR3 bases are TGTGCCAGTAGTGATCTTTCATCCGCCCGGGAGCAGTACTTC. The complete variable domain, with remaining parts taken from reference TRBV19 and TRBJ2-7, reads DGGITQSPKYLFRKEGQNVTLSCEQNLNHDAMYWYRQDPGQGLRLIYYSQIVNDFQKGDIAEGYSVSREKKESFPLTVTSAQKNPTAFYLCASSDLSSAREQYFGPGTRLTVT.

The chain combines TRBV28 with TRBJ2-3; 13 nucleotides agree with TRBD2. The CDR3 consists of 16 residues. After removal of 2 bases from V and 5 bases from J, the junction contained 4 bases not matched to a gene. Germline CDR1 MDHEN, CDR2 SYDVKM. This CDR3 reads CASSLGLAGERDTQYF. Written as DNA, the CDR3 is TGTGCCAGCAGTTTAGGACTAGCGGGAGAGAGAGATACGCAGTATTTT.

V usage is TRBV18 and J usage is TRBJ1-5; 9 bases line up with TRBD1. This CDR3 region has 20 residues. V lost 4 bases and J lost 1; bases outside the gene matches: 17. In germline, CDR1 is KGHSH, CDR2 LQKENI. The CDR3 DNA reads TGTGCCAGCTCACGCAGACCCGGGACAGGGACCCATGGGAGCAATCAGCCCCAGCATTTT. As protein: CASSRRPGTGTHGSNQPQHF.

This clone was seen a single time. This chain joins TRBV9 and TRBJ2-1; no definite D call. The CDR3 covers 14 residues. Germline V CDR1 and CDR2: SGDLS, YYNGEE. The ends were cut back, 3 bases at V and 1 base at J, with 8 bases in the middle. The CDR3 here is CASSALVSYNEQFF. In nucleotides, the CDR3 is TGTGCCAGCAGCGCACTCGTATCCTACAATGAGCAGTTCTTC.

The CDR3 sequence: CASSEYLYGTTNEKLFF. The CDR3 DNA reads TGTGCCAGCAGTGAATATTTGTACGGAACAACTAATGAAAAACTGTTTTTT. The chain employs TRBV25-1 and TRBJ1-4; D ambiguous. The CDR3 has 17 residues. Germline loops: CDR1 MGHDK, CDR2 SYGVNS. Trimming removed 0 bases at V and 0 bases at J, with 11 bases between.

This clone was seen only a few times. The rearrangement joins TRBV2 to TRBJ1-6; 9 nucleotides match TRBD1. CDR1 SNHLY and CDR2 FYNNEI come from the germline V gene. The V and J ends lost 6 bases and 5 bases, in that order; junction bases with no gene match: 11. The CDR3 spans 17 residues. The CDR3 loop is CASRRTGDLIDNSPLHF. CDR3 in DNA: TGTGCCAGCAGGAGGACAGGGGACCTCATTGATAATTCACCCCTCCACTTT.

V usage is TRBV5-1 and J usage is TRBJ2-5, with 9 bases that match TRBD2. V was clipped by 1 base and J by 5 bases; unmatched bases: 12. This CDR3 comprises 17 residues. Looked up from germline, CDR1 is SGHRS and CDR2 is YFSETQ. The CDR3 loop is CASSLIPSGIRQETQYF. The DNA for the CDR3 is TGCGCCAGCAGCTTGATTCCTAGCGGGATACGCCAGGAGACCCAGTACTTC.

The chain links TRBV5-6 to TRBJ1-2, with D unclear. Deletions cut 4 bases from V and 2 bases from J, with 12 bases between. CDR1 is SGHDT, CDR2 YYEEEE, per germline. The CDR3 covers 14 residues. The CDR3 bases are TGTGCCAGCAGCCGTGGCAGTTCCAACTATGGCTACACCTTC. This gives the protein CASSRGSSNYGYTF.

This clone has only one observation. The chain uses TRBV7-3 and TRBJ1-3, with 7 bases aligning to TRBD1. CDR1 and CDR2 (germline): SGHTA, FQGTGA. The junction had 7 bases not matched to a gene; V was cut back by 5 bases and J by 0 bases. The CDR3 has 16 residues. The CDR3 nucleotides read TGTGCCAGCAGCGTCACAGGGGATAACTCTGGAAACACCATATATTTT. Residues: CASSVTGDNSGNTIYF.

The chain combines TRBV28 with TRBJ1-4, with 8 positions matching TRBD1. Germline V lookup: CDR1 MDHEN, CDR2 SYDVKM. The CDR3 is 17 amino acids. Unmatched junction bases numbered 15, after V lost 6 bases and J lost 6 bases. The CDR3 sequence: CASSPFTGQGSDEKLFF. The DNA for the CDR3 is TGTGCCAGCAGCCCCTTTACCGGACAGGGCTCGGATGAAAAACTGTTTTTT.

The V gene is TRBV7-9, the J gene TRBJ1-1; the D gene is possibly TRBD1 (6 bases). V lost 5 bases and J 1 base, leaving 20 bases between the germline ends. There are 17 residues in the CDR3. From germline, CDR1 is SEHNR and CDR2 FQNEAQ (reference sequence). Written as DNA, the CDR3 is TGTGCCAGCAGCATGCCCGGAAACACAGGGAGGAACACTGAAGCTTTCTTT. This encodes CASSMPGNTGRNTEAFF.

As for this clone: At one of its ends the junction is not consistent with the germline gene, which may arise from a read error. Different DNA sequences within this sample yield the same CDR3. The rearrangement links TRBV5-1 to TRBJ1-5; D call uncertain. Germline loops: CDR1 SGHRS, CDR2 YFSETQ. The CDR3 covers 15 residues. CDR3 sequence reads: CASSLDGGSNQPQHF. CDR3 DNA sequence: TGCGCCAGCAGCTTGGATGGAGGTAGCAACCAGCCCCAGCATTTT.

The chain employs TRBV27 and TRBJ2-5, with D perhaps TRBD1 or TRBD2 (5 bases each). Germline CDR1 reads MNHEY; CDR2 reads SMNVEV (reference sequence). This CDR3 has 17 amino acids. Deletions cut 10 bases from V and 0 bases from J, with 24 bases between. CDR3 nucleotide sequence: TGTGCCACCGCCGGGGCACTGGCACCAAATCACCAAGAGACCCAGTACTTC. Translating it yields CATAGALAPNHQETQYF.

The J gene is TRBJ1-4, the V gene TRBV2, with 11 bases fitting TRBD1. The junction had 8 bases not matched to a gene; V was cut back by 4 bases and J by 7 bases. CDR3 length: 16 amino acids. Per germline, CDR1 SNHLY and CDR2 FYNNEI. This CDR3 reads CASSVGAGTGGEKLFF. In DNA, the CDR3 is TGTGCCAGCAGTGTGGGAGCAGGGACAGGGGGTGAAAAACTGTTTTTT.

The J gene is TRBJ2-1, the V gene TRBV9; D gene uncertain. The CDR3 sequence is 13 residues long. Trimming stripped 3 bases from V and 2 bases from J, with 6 bases between. Germline V gene sequence: CDR1 SGDLS, CDR2 YYNGEE. The CDR3 coding sequence is TGTGCCAGCAGCGCCGGAACCTACAATGAGCAGTTCTTC. It is translated as CASSAGTYNEQFF.

The count of this clone is one. This chain links TRBV10-3 with TRBJ1-1; D is ambiguous. Per the germline V gene, CDR1 is ENHRY and CDR2 is SYGVKD. The CDR3 length is 11 residues. The V and J ends lost 5 bases and 4 bases respectively, with 5 bases between them. CDR3 sequence: CAISNGTEAFF. As DNA, the CDR3 is TGTGCCATCAGTAATGGCACTGAAGCTTTCTTT.

This chain connects TRBV5-4 to TRBJ2-6; TRBD2 matches 7 bases. CDR3 length: 16 residues. Per the germline V gene, CDR1 is SGHNT and CDR2 is YYREEE (reference sequence). The trim removed 4 bases at V and 2 bases at J, leaving 6 bases unmatched. CDR3 bases: TGTGCCAGCAGCGTGGGGGGGTCGGCTGGGGCCAACGTCCTGACTTTC. It specifies CASSVGGSAGANVLTF.

V is TRBV6-1 and J is TRBJ2-2; the match to TRBD2 covers 8 bases. This CDR3 is 14 amino acids long. Germline values: CDR1 MNHNS, CDR2 SASEGT. Trimming removed 8 bases from V and 6 bases from J; junction bases left unmatched: 8. The CDR3 sequence: CASEKAGEAGELFF. The CDR3 nucleotides are TGTGCCAGCGAGAAAGCGGGAGAAGCCGGGGAGCTGTTTTTT.

The table lists this clone with a count of one. This chain links TRBV28 with TRBJ1-5; 7 bases are shared with TRBD1. V was clipped by 4 bases and J by 6 bases; unmatched bases: 9. Germline V gives CDR1 MDHEN, CDR2 SYDVKM. CDR3 length equals 15 residues. CDR3 sequence (DNA): TGTGCCAGCAGTTCAGACAGGGTTCAAAGTCAGCCCCAGCATTTT. Translation gives CASSSDRVQSQPQHF.

The chain is built from TRBV2 and TRBJ2-5; 8 bases match TRBD1. The CDR3 has 14 amino acids. Germline V CDR1 and CDR2: SNHLY, FYNNEI. The V gene end was trimmed by 2 bases and the J gene end by 5 bases; junction bases not matched to a gene: 4. The CDR3 loop reads CASSESQGAETQYF. CDR3 DNA sequence: TGTGCCAGCAGTGAAAGTCAGGGGGCGGAGACCCAGTACTTC.

The chain has TRBV5-1 and TRBJ1-5; D is perhaps TRBD1 (5 bases). Per the germline V gene, CDR1 is SGHRS and CDR2 is YFSETQ. V was shortened by 4 bases and J by 2 bases, with 7 bases between the two germline ends. This CDR3 has 13 residues. Here the CDR3 reads CASSRDGNQPQHF. Written as DNA, the CDR3 is TGCGCCAGCAGCCGGGACGGCAATCAGCCCCAGCATTTT.

The chain combines TRBV2 with TRBJ2-7; no reliable D call. The germline V and J ends were trimmed by 5 bases and 2 bases, with 7 bases remaining between them. CDR3 size: 12 residues. The germline V gene has CDR1 SNHLY and CDR2 FYNNEI. The CDR3 region has the DNA TGTGCCAGCAGTTTCTTGGCCTACGAGCAGTACTTC. It encodes CASSFLAYEQYF. Full variable domain (missing parts from reference TRBV2 and TRBJ2-7): EPEVTQTPSHQVTQMGQEVILRCVPISNHLYFYWYRQILGQKVEFLVSFYNNEISEKSEIFDDQFSVERPDGSNFTLKIRSTKLEDSAMYFCASSFLAYEQYFGPGTRLTVT.

V and J are TRBV7-8 and TRBJ1-2; 8 bases line up with TRBD1. The ends lost 5 bases at V and 2 bases at J; junction bases unmatched: 7. This CDR3 has 15 residues. Looked up from germline, CDR1 is SGHVS and CDR2 is FQNEAQ. CDR3 bases: TGTGCCAGCAGCACCCGGACAGGGACGAACTATGGCTACACCTTC. It is translated as CASSTRTGTNYGYTF. The variable domain in full, with the rest retrieved from reference TRBV7-8 and TRBJ1-2, is GAGVSQSPRYKVAKRGQDVALRCDPISGHVSLFWYQQALGQGPEFLTYFQNEAQLDKSGLPSDRFFAERPEGSVSTLKIQRTQQEDSAVYLCASSTRTGTNYGYTFGSGTRLTVV.

The chain recombines TRBV27 with TRBJ2-5; no clear D. The V gene lost 8 bases and the J gene lost 0 bases, with 10 bases spanning the gap. The CDR3 is 13 residues long. Germline values: CDR1 MNHEY, CDR2 SMNVEV (reference sequence). The CDR3 loop reads CASSKQDQETQYF. CDR3 in DNA: TGTGCCAGCTCTAAGCAAGACCAAGAGACCCAGTACTTC.